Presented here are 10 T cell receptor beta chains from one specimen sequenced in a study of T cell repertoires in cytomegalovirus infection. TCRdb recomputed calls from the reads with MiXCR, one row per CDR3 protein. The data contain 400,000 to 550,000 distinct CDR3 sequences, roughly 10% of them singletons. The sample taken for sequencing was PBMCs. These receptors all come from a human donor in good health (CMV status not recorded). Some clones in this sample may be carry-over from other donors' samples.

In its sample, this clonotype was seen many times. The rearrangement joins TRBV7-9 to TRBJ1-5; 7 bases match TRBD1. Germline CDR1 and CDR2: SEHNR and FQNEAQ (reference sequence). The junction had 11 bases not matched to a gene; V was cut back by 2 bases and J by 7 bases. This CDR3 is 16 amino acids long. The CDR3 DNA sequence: TGTGCCAGCAGCTTATACATGGGAGGGGGCGGGCAGCCCCAGCATTTT. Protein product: CASSLYMGGGGQPQHF.

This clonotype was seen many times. Written as DNA, the CDR3 is TGTGCCACCAGCAGAGAAGGGGCTAGCTCCTATAATTCACCCCTCCACTTT. Encoded protein: CATSREGASSYNSPLHF. V and J are TRBV15 and TRBJ1-6, with D maybe TRBD1 (5 bases). From germline, CDR1 is LNHNV and CDR2 YYDKDF (reference sequence). V was cut by 0 bases and J by 0 bases, with 9 bases left in between. This CDR3 has 17 residues.

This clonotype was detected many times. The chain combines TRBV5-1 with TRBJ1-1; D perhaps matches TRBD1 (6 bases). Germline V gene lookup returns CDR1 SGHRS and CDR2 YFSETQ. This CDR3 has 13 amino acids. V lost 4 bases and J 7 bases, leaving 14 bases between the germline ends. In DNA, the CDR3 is TGCGCCAGCAGCCTACAGGGAACAGATGAAGCTTTCTTT. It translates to CASSLQGTDEAFF.

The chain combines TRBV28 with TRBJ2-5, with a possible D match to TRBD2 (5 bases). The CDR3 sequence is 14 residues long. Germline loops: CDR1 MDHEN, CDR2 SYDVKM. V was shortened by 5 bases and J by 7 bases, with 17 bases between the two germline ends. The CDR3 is CASSPPSHPGTQYF. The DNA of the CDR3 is TGTGCCAGCAGTCCTCCTAGCCACCCCGGGACCCAGTACTTC.

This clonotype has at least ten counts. This chain's CDR3 is CASSPGQDNDGELFF. In DNA, the CDR3 is TGTGCCAGCAGCCCCGGACAGGACAACGACGGGGAGCTGTTTTTT. The chain couples TRBV4-2 to TRBJ2-2; 7 bases line up with TRBD1. CDR3 size: 15 residues. Germline V lookup: CDR1 LGHNA, CDR2 YNFKEQ. The V gene end was trimmed by 4 bases and the J gene end by 7 bases; junction bases not matched to a gene: 9.

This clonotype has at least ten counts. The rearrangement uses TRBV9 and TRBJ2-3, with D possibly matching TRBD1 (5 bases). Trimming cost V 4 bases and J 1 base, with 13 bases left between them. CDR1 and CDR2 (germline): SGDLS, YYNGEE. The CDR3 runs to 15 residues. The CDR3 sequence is CASSPRGGRTDTQYF. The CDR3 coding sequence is TGTGCCAGCAGCCCTAGGGGCGGACGCACAGATACGCAGTATTTT.

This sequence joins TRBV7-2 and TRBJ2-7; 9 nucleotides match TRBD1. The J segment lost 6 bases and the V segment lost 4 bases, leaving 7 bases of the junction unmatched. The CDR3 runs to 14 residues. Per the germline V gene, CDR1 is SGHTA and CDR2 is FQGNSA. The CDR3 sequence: CASSSWTGEGEQYF. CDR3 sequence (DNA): TGTGCCAGCAGCTCCTGGACAGGGGAGGGCGAGCAGTACTTC. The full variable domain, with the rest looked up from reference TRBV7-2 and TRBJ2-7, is GAGVSQSPSNKVTEKGKDVELRCDPISGHTALYWYRQSLGQGLEFLIYFQGNSAPDKSGLPSDRFSAERTGGSVSTLTIQRTQQEDSAVYLCASSSWTGEGEQYFGPGTRLTVT.

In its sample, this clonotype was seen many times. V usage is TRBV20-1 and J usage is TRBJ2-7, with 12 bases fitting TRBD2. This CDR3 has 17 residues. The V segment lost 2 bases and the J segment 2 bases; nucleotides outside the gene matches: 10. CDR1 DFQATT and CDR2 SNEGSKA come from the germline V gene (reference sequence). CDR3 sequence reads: CSARPPTSGRLTYEQYF. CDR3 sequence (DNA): TGCAGTGCTAGACCCCCGACTAGCGGGAGATTAACCTACGAGCAGTACTTC.

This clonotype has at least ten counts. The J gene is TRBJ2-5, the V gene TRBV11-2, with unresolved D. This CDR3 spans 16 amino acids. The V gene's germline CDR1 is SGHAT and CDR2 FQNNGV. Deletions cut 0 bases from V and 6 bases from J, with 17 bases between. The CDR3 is CASSLDRAQLAKTQYF. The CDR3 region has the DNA TGTGCCAGCAGCTTAGACCGGGCCCAACTCGCAAAGACCCAGTACTTC.

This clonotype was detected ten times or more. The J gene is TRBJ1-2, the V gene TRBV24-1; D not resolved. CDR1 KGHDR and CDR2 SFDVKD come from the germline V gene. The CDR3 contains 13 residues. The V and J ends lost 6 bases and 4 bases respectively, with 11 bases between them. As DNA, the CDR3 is TGTGCCACCAGTCAAACAGACGCCTATGGCTACACCTTC. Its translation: CATSQTDAYGYTF.